This TCR beta chain was obtained from a study of cytomegalovirus exposure and HLA in healthy donors. Whole-study context: The study placed around 85% of its approximately 360 genotyped donors in the Caucasian-associated ancestry cluster. Study-level points and caveats: A later analysis linked a missense DCLRE1C variant to TCR beta V- and J-gene trimming. In the analysis, some V segments, TRBV6-2 and TRBV6-3 included, were excluded as indistinguishable. Confirmation in vitro established that a few CMV-associated chains were specific for CMV antigens.

13 Jbeta primers and 60 Vbeta primers were used for the PCR. The method was immunoSEQ multiplex PCR; TCRdb's version includes in-frame clones alone and lacks a portion of them. The table shows 200,000 or so clones, with more than 70% occurring only once. Trimming left V 10 bases short and J 6 bases short, with 18 bases between. The germline CDR1 and CDR2 sequences are KGHSH and LQKENI. The CDR3 length is 13 residues. On this clone: Its specificity is not known.

This TCR was recovered from a boy between 5 and 17 years old in good health and CMV-seronegative. The rearrangement links TRBV18 to TRBJ1-1; tentative D call: TRBD1 (5 bases). Material for sequencing was PBMCs. CDR3 region: CATTGGLSSEAFF. CDR3 in DNA: TGTGCCACTACGGGGGGTTTAAGCTCTGAAGCTTTCTTT.